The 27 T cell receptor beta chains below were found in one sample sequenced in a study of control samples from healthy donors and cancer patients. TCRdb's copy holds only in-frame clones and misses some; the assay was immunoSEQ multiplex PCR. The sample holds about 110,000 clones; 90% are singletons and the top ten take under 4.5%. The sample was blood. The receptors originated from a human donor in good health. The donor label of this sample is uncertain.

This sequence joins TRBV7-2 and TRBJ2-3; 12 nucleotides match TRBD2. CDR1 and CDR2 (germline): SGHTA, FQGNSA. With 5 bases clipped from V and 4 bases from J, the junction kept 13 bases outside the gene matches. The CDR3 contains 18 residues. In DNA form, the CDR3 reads TGTGCCAGCAGCCTGTTTCTCCTAGCGGGGGGGATACCAGATACGCAGTATTTT. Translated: CASSLFLLAGGIPDTQYF.

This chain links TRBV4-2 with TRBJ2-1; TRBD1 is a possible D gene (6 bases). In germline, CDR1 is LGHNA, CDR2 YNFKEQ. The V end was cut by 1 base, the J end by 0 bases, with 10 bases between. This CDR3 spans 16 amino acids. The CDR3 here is CASSQVQGSSYNEQFF. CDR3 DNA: TGTGCCAGCAGCCAAGTGCAGGGGAGCTCCTACAATGAGCAGTTCTTC.

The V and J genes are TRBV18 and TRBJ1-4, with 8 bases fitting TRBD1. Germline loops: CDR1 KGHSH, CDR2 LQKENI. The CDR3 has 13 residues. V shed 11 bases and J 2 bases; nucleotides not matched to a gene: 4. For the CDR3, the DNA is TGTGCCGGAAACAGGGGGACTAATGAAAAACTGTTTTTT. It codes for CAGNRGTNEKLFF.

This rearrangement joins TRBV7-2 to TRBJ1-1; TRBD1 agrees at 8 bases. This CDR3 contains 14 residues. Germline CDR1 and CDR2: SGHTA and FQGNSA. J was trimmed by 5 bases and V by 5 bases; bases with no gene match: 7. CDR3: CASSAQRTGTEAFF. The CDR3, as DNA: TGTGCCAGCAGCGCACAAAGGACAGGGACTGAAGCTTTCTTT.

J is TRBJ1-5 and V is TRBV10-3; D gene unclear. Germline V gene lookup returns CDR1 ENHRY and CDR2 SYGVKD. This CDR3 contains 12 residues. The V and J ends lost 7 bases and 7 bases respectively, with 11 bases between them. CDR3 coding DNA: TGTGCCATCAAGAGGGAAGGACAGCCCCAGCATTTT. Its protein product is CAIKREGQPQHF.

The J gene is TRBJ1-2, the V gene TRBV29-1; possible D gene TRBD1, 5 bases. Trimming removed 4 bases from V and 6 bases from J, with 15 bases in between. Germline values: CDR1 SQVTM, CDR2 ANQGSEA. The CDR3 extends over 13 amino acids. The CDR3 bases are TGCAGCGTTGGGGGGAGGGGCCACGATGGCTACACCTTC. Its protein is CSVGGRGHDGYTF.

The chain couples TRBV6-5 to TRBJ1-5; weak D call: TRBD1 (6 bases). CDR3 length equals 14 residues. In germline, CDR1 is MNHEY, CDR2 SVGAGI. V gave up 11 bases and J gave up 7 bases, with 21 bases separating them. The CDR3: CALARLQGDQPQHF. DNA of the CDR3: TGTGCCTTAGCAAGGTTACAGGGCGACCAGCCCCAGCATTTT.

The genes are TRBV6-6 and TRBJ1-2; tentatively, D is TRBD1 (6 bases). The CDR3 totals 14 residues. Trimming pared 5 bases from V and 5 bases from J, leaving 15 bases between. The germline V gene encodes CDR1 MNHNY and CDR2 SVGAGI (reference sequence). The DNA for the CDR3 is TGTGCCAGCAGTCGGGACAAGGGGGAATATGGCTACACCTTC. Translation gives CASSRDKGEYGYTF.

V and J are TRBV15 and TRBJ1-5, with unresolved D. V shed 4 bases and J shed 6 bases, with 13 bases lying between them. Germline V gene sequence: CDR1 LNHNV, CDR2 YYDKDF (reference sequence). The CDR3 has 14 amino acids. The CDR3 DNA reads TGTGCCACCAGCACGGGGAAGGAGGTTCAGCCCCAGCATTTT. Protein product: CATSTGKEVQPQHF. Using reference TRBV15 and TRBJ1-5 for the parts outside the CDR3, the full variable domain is DAMVIQNPRYQVTQFGKPVTLSCSQTLNHNVMYWYQQKSSQAPKLLFHYYDKDFNNEADTPDNFQSRRPNTSFCFLDIRSPGLGDTAMYLCATSTGKEVQPQHFGDGTRLSIL.

CDR3: CASITGELFF. For the CDR3, the DNA is TGTGCCAGCATAACCGGGGAGCTGTTTTTT. The V gene is TRBV5-4, the J gene TRBJ2-2; D ambiguous. The germline V and J ends were trimmed by 6 bases and 5 bases, with 2 bases remaining between them. CDR1 and CDR2 from the germline V gene are SGHNT and YYREEE (reference sequence). This CDR3 spans 10 amino acids.

CDR3 nucleotide sequence: TGTGCCAGCAGTGAAGCGCAAACAATGAGTCAGCCCCAGCATTTT. As protein: CASSEAQTMSQPQHF. This chain links TRBV2 with TRBJ1-5; D gene uncertain. Trimming cost V 0 bases and J 6 bases, with 12 bases left between them. This CDR3 contains 15 residues. Germline assignment: CDR1 SNHLY and CDR2 FYNNEI.

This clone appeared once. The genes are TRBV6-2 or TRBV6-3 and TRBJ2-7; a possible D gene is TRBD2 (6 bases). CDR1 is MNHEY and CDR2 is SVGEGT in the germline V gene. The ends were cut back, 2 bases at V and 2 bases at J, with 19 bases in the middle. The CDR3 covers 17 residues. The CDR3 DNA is TGTGCCAGCAGTTACGCGATTGGGACTCTAAAAGCCTACGAGCAGTACGTC. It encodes CASSYAIGTLKAYEQYV.

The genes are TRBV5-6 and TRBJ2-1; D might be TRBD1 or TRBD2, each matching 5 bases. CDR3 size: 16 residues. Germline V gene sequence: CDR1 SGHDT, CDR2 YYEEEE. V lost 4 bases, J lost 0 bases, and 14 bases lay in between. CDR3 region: CASSEMGTGSYNEQFF. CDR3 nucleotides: TGTGCCAGCAGCGAGATGGGGACGGGCTCCTACAATGAGCAGTTCTTC.

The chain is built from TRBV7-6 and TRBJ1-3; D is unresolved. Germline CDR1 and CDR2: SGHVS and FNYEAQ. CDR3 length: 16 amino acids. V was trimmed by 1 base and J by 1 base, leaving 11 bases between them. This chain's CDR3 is CASSLVRRESGNTIYF. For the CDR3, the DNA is TGTGCCAGCAGCTTAGTGAGGAGGGAGTCTGGAAACACCATATATTTT.

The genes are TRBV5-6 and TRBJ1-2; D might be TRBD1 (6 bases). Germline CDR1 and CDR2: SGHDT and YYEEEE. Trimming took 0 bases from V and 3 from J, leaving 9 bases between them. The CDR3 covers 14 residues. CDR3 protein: CASSLGTAHYGYTF. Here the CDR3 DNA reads TGTGCCAGCAGCTTGGGGACAGCACACTATGGCTACACCTTC.

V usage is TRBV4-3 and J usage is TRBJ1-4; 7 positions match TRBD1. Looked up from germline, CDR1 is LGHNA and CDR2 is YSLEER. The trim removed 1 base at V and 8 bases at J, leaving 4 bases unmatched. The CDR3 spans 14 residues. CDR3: CASSQGQGYEKLFF. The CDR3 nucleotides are TGCGCCAGCAGCCAAGGACAGGGATACGAAAAACTGTTTTTT.

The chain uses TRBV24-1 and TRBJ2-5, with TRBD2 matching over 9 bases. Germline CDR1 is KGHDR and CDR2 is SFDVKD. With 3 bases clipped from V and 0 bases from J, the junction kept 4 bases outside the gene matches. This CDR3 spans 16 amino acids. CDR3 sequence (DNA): TGTGCCACCAGTGATCCCTTAGCGGGGGACCAAGAGACCCAGTACTTC. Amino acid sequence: CATSDPLAGDQETQYF.

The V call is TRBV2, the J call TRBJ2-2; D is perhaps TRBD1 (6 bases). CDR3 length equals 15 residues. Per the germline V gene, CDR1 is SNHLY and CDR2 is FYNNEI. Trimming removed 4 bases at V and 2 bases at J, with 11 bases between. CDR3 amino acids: CASSVSRGNTGELFF. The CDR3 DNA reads TGTGCCAGCAGTGTCTCCAGGGGAAACACCGGGGAGCTGTTTTTT.

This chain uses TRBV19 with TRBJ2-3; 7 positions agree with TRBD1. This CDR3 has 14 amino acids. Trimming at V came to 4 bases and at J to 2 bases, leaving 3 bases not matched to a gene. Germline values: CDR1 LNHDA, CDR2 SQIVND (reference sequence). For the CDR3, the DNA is TGTGCCAGTAGTAGGGACAGATACACAGATACGCAGTATTTT. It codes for CASSRDRYTDTQYF.

The CDR3 DNA reads as TGTGCCAGCAGCTTAACCCAGGGGTACGAGCAGTACTTC. Residues: CASSLTQGYEQYF. The chain couples TRBV11-2 to TRBJ2-7; tentatively, D is TRBD1 (6 bases). CDR1 SGHAT and CDR2 FQNNGV come from the germline V gene. The V gene lost 2 bases and the J gene lost 4 bases, with 9 bases spanning the gap. The CDR3 has 13 amino acids.

The CDR3 reads CASSLNSLSGNTIYF. CDR3 coding DNA: TGTGCCAGCTCGCTCAACAGTCTCTCGGGAAACACCATATATTTT. V gene TRBV18 combines with J gene TRBJ1-3; D is uncertain. The CDR3 totals 15 residues. Between the trimmed V and J ends, which lost 6 bases and 4 bases, there was a span of 16 bases. Germline CDR1 is KGHSH and CDR2 is LQKENI.

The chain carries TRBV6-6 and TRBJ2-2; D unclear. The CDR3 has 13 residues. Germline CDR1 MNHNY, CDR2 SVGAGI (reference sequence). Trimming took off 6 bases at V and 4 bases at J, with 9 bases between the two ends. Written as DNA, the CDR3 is TGTGCCAGCAGCAATACCATCACCGGGGAGCTGTTTTTT. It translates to CASSNTITGELFF.

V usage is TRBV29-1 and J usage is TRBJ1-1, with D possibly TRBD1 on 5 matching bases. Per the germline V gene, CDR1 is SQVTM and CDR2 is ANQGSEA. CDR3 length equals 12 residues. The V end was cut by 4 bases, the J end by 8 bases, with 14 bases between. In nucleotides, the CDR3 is TGCAGCGTTGGGGGGGAACAGCAAGAAGCTTTCTTT. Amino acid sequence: CSVGGEQQEAFF.

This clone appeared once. The CDR3 reads CASSYSRDYNEQFF. The CDR3 DNA reads as TGTGCCAGCTCATATAGCCGGGACTACAATGAGCAGTTCTTC. The V gene is TRBV18, the J gene TRBJ2-1; a possible D gene is TRBD2 (5 bases). Germline V gene data show CDR1 as KGHSH and CDR2 as LQKENI. V was cut by 5 bases and J by 3 bases, with 11 bases left in between. The CDR3 spans 14 residues.

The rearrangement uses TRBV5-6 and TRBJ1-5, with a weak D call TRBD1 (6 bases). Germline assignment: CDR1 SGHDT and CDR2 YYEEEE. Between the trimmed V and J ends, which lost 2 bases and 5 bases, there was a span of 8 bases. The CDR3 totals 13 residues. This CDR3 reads CASSLGGDQPQHF. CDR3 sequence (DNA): TGTGCCAGCAGCTTAGGGGGGGATCAGCCCCAGCATTTT.

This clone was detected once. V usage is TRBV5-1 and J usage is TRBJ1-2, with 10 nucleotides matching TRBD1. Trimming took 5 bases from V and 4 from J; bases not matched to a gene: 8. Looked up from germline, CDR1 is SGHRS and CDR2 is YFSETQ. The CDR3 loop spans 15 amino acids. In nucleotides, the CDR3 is TGCGCCAGCAGTCGCGACAGGGGGCTCGGCTATGGCTACACCTTC. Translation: CASSRDRGLGYGYTF.

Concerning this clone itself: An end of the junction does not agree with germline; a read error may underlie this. For the CDR3, the DNA is TGTACCACCAGTGATCCCGGGACCTACGAGCAGTACTTC. Its translation: CTTSDPGTYEQYF. J is TRBJ2-7 and V is TRBV24-1, with TRBD2 as a possible D gene (5 bases). There are 13 residues in the CDR3. The germline V gene encodes CDR1 KGHDR and CDR2 SFDVKD.